This entry lists 4 T cell receptor beta chains sequenced from one sample in a study of blood T cell repertoires in COVID-19. Sequencing used immunoSEQ multiplex PCR; TCRdb keeps in-frame clones, though not all of them. The data show 170,000 or so clones, with almost 85% seen just once and around 14% held by the top ten. Sequenced: peripheral blood. Receptors were obtained from a young man with active or convalescent COVID-19.

The chain couples TRBV3-1 (or the pseudogene TRBV3-2) to TRBJ2-1; 7 bases match TRBD2. The CDR3 is 13 residues long. V was pared by 8 bases and J by 6 bases, with 7 bases of the junction left unmatched. Germline V gene data show CDR1 as LGHDT and CDR2 as YNNKEL (reference sequence). This chain's CDR3 is CASSLERGNEQFF. The CDR3 DNA follows: TGTGCCAGCTCCCTTGAGCGGGGCAATGAGCAGTTCTTC.

The chain is built from TRBV5-4 and TRBJ1-6; D possibly corresponds to TRBD1 (5 bases). The ends were cut back, 3 bases at V and 5 bases at J, with 9 bases in the middle. The length of the CDR3 is 14 residues. Per germline, CDR1 SGHNT and CDR2 YYREEE (reference sequence). The chain's CDR3 is CASSSRVDNSPLHF. Written as DNA, the CDR3 is TGTGCCAGCAGCTCCAGGGTTGATAATTCACCCCTCCACTTT.

The chain combines TRBV5-1 with TRBJ1-5, with 9 bases fitting TRBD1. Germline V gene lookup returns CDR1 SGHRS and CDR2 YFSETQ. The CDR3 consists of 14 residues. With 3 bases clipped from V and 2 bases from J, the junction kept 0 bases outside the gene matches. The CDR3 is CASSWTGGNQPQHF. CDR3 DNA: TGCGCCAGCAGCTGGACAGGGGGCAATCAGCCCCAGCATTTT. Based on the CDR3 plus reference TRBV5-1 and TRBJ1-5, the full variable domain is KAGVTQTPRYLIKTRGQQVTLSCSPISGHRSVSWYQQTPGQGLQFLFEYFSETQRNKGNFPGRFSGRQFSNSRSEMNVSTLELGDSALYLCASSWTGGNQPQHFGDGTRLSIL.

The rearrangement joins TRBV19 to TRBJ2-6; D may be TRBD1 (5 bases). CDR3 size: 16 residues. CDR1 is LNHDA and CDR2 is SQIVND in the germline V gene (reference sequence). Trimming cost V 4 bases and J 1 base, with 11 bases left between them. The CDR3 reads CASSSLKGSGANVLTF. Here the CDR3 DNA reads TGTGCCAGTAGTAGCCTCAAGGGGTCTGGGGCCAACGTCCTGACTTTC.